This paragraph covers one T cell receptor beta chain sequence. Its antigen is unidentified. A multiplex PCR was run with 60 Vbeta primers and 13 Jbeta primers. TCRdb's copy holds only in-frame clones and misses some; the assay was immunoSEQ multiplex PCR. The sample holds 150,000 to 200,000 clones, 60% to 85% seen once. This specimen comes from a study of cytomegalovirus exposure and HLA in healthy donors. Study results and limitations: Most observed TCR sequences were rare, whereas some public TCRs were detected in many donors. The authors later found HLA-associated TCR beta chains more clonally expanded than equally common others.

The V and J ends lost 7 bases and 1 base respectively, with 12 bases between them. The CDR3 sequence is 13 residues long. The germline gives CDR1 SQVTM, CDR2 ANQGSEA. V gene TRBV29-1 combines with J gene TRBJ2-3; a possible D gene is TRBD1 (5 bases). Sequences were obtained from PBMCs. The sequence came from a female donor in good health and CMV-seronegative. CDR3 region: CSGSIGGTDTQYF. Here the CDR3 DNA reads TGCAGCGGGTCGATAGGGGGCACAGATACGCAGTATTTT.